The clone carrying this T cell receptor (beta chain) appeared a few times. The data belong to a study of blood T cell repertoires in COVID-19. Study overall: Samples taken during acute and convalescent COVID-19 were collected in the United States, Italy and Spain. PBMCs, B-cell-depleted T cells, or T cells were the source of the cDNA or gDNA that made up the material.

Authors' data handling: Amplified reference gene primers provided the basis for estimating nucleated cell counts. Using immunoSEQ multiplex PCR, the repertoire was profiled, and TCRdb retains in-frame clones only, with some absent. From that table come the V and J calls and clone size; the DNA was used to work out D and trimming. The data show about 54,000 clones, around 90% seen once. This clonotype was sampled from a woman aged 60-75 years with active or convalescent COVID-19. The sequencing input was peripheral blood.

In DNA form, the CDR3 reads TGTGCCAGCAGGGAGGGGTTGTTTCAGCCCCAGCATTTT. Amino acid sequence: CASREGLFQPQHF. This rearrangement joins TRBV28 to TRBJ1-5; a possible D gene is TRBD1 (5 bases). V lost 6 bases and J lost 6, with 12 bases in between. The CDR3 is 13 residues long. Looked up from germline, CDR1 is MDHEN and CDR2 is SYDVKM.